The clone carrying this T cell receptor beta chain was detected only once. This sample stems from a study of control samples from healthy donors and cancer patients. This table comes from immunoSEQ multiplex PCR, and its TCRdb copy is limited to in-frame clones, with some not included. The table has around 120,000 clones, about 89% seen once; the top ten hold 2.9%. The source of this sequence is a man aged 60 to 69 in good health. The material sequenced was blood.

The CDR3 DNA follows: TGTGCCAGCAGTTTTGGGAGGGAAGAGGGCTACACCTTC. Translation gives CASSFGREEGYTF. The chain carries TRBV6-5 and TRBJ1-2; D uncertain. Germline values: CDR1 MNHEY, CDR2 SVGAGI. Trimming left V 4 bases short and J 8 bases short, with 14 bases between. CDR3 size: 13 residues.